One sample yielded the 20 T cell receptor beta chains listed below, sequenced in a study of blood T cell repertoires in COVID-19. Measured with immunoSEQ multiplex PCR; TCRdb has only the in-frame clones, and not every one. There are 150,000 to 190,000 clones in the sample; roughly nine tenths occur only once, and about 15% lies in the top ten. Sequencing used peripheral blood. The receptors stem from a woman in her thirties or forties with acute or convalescent COVID-19.

CDR3: CASSYSTAGGHYEQYF. The CDR3 region has the DNA TGTGCCAGCAGTTACTCGACGGCGGGGGGACACTACGAGCAGTACTTC. This sequence joins TRBV6-5 and TRBJ2-7; TRBD2 agrees at 8 bases. This CDR3 is built from 16 residues. The trim removed 0 bases at V and 3 bases at J, leaving 7 bases unmatched. The germline V gene has CDR1 MNHEY and CDR2 SVGAGI.

V gene TRBV5-1 combines with J gene TRBJ1-5, with 7 bases aligning to TRBD1. The V segment lost 1 base and the J segment 3 bases; nucleotides outside the gene matches: 4. Germline V gives CDR1 SGHRS, CDR2 YFSETQ. The CDR3 length is 15 residues. The CDR3 region is CASSLLGTANQPQHF. CDR3 in DNA: TGCGCCAGCAGCTTGCTCGGGACAGCCAATCAGCCCCAGCATTTT.

V is TRBV4-2 and J is TRBJ2-5, with D possibly matching TRBD2 (6 bases). Per the germline V gene, CDR1 is LGHNA and CDR2 is YNFKEQ. The CDR3 is 16 residues long. V was clipped by 0 bases and J by 1 base, with 12 bases between them. The DNA of the CDR3 is TGTGCCAGCAGCCAAGATCCGGGGGACTTCCAAGAGACCCAGTACTTC. Amino acid sequence: CASSQDPGDFQETQYF.

V is TRBV5-1 and J is TRBJ2-1; maybe TRBD2 (7 bases). The CDR3 loop spans 15 amino acids. Germline V lookup: CDR1 SGHRS, CDR2 YFSETQ. V gave up 0 bases and J gave up 3 bases, with 10 bases separating them. The CDR3 protein is CASSLDGGLYNEQFF. The DNA of the CDR3 is TGCGCCAGCAGCTTGGACGGGGGGCTCTACAATGAGCAGTTCTTC.

The CDR3 sequence is CASSWDRGRNTEAFF. Written as DNA, the CDR3 is TGTGCCAGCAGCTGGGACAGGGGTAGGAACACTGAAGCTTTCTTT. The rearrangement links TRBV2 to TRBJ1-1; 10 bases map to TRBD1. J lost 1 base, V lost 6 bases, and 5 bases had no gene match. Germline CDR1 SNHLY, CDR2 FYNNEI. The CDR3 runs 15 residues.

The chain employs TRBV7-2 and TRBJ2-5, with a weak D call TRBD1 (5 bases). The CDR3 contains 14 residues. V lost 3 bases and J 2 bases, leaving 10 bases between the germline ends. The V gene's germline CDR1 is SGHTA and CDR2 FQGNSA. The CDR3 protein is CASSFRGAQETQYF. The DNA of the CDR3 is TGTGCCAGCAGCTTTAGGGGTGCTCAAGAGACCCAGTACTTC.

This clone was detected only once. The chain links TRBV2 to TRBJ2-7; 7 positions agree with TRBD1. The CDR3 extends over 15 amino acids. CDR1 and CDR2 from the germline V gene are SNHLY and FYNNEI. The V segment lost 6 bases and the J segment 1 base; nucleotides outside the gene matches: 9. The CDR3 DNA follows: TGTGCCAGCAGGACGTCGGACAGGCCATCCTACGAGCAGTACTTC. It is translated as CASRTSDRPSYEQYF.

The chain joins TRBV18 to TRBJ2-3; a possible D gene is TRBD1 (6 bases). The length of the CDR3 is 15 residues. V was clipped by 8 bases and J by 6 bases, with 21 bases between them. Per the germline V gene, CDR1 is KGHSH and CDR2 is LQKENI. This chain's CDR3 is CASRSRDTGRDTQYF. The CDR3 DNA reads TGTGCCAGCCGCAGCCGGGACACGGGACGGGATACGCAGTATTTT.

The chain has TRBV19 and TRBJ2-3; 8 bases match TRBD2. Germline assignment: CDR1 LNHDA and CDR2 SQIVND (reference sequence). The CDR3 runs to 14 residues. V was pared by 9 bases and J by 1 base, with 6 bases of the junction left unmatched. The CDR3 nucleotides read TGTGCCAGCGACGGACTAGCTGGCACAGATACGCAGTATTTT. Protein sequence: CASDGLAGTDTQYF. The variable domain in full, completed from reference TRBV19 and TRBJ2-3, reads DGGITQSPKYLFRKEGQNVTLSCEQNLNHDAMYWYRQDPGQGLRLIYYSQIVNDFQKGDIAEGYSVSREKKESFPLTVTSAQKNPTAFYLCASDGLAGTDTQYFGPGTRLTVL.

The V gene is TRBV10-3, the J gene TRBJ2-2; perhaps TRBD1 as D (5 bases). The length of the CDR3 is 14 residues. Germline V gene sequence: CDR1 ENHRY, CDR2 SYGVKD. The germline V and J ends were trimmed by 5 bases and 3 bases, with 10 bases remaining between them. The CDR3 spells CAISNDRYTGELFF. The CDR3 nucleotides read TGTGCCATCAGTAACGACAGATACACCGGGGAGCTGTTTTTT.

The chain links TRBV7-3 to TRBJ2-7; 9 bases agree with TRBD2. The CDR3 consists of 15 residues. Germline values: CDR1 SGHTA, CDR2 FQGTGA. The junction had 6 bases not matched to a gene; V was cut back by 5 bases and J by 1 base. CDR3 nucleotides: TGTGCCAGCAGCGAAGCTAGCGGGGTATCCTACGAGCAGTACTTC. It yields the protein CASSEASGVSYEQYF.

The table lists this clone with a few counts. The rearrangement links TRBV7-2 to TRBJ1-2; D gene unclear. Germline V lookup: CDR1 SGHTA, CDR2 FQGNSA. The CDR3 sequence is 14 residues long. With 5 bases removed from V and 4 bases from J, the gap between germline ends came to 14 bases. The CDR3 nucleotides read TGTGCCAGCAGCCCCAGCGTGGGTGGCTATGGCTACACCTTC. Translated: CASSPSVGGYGYTF.

This chain joins TRBV19 and TRBJ2-2, with TRBD2 matching 10 bases. Germline V lookup: CDR1 LNHDA, CDR2 SQIVND (reference sequence). The CDR3 length is 17 residues. The V and J ends lost 3 bases and 1 base, in that order; junction bases with no gene match: 5. Here the CDR3 reads CASSIPGLAENTGELFF. In nucleotides, the CDR3 is TGTGCCAGTAGTATCCCCGGACTAGCGGAGAACACCGGGGAGCTGTTTTTT.

This clone appeared a single time. The chain is built from TRBV7-8 and TRBJ2-1; 14 positions agree with TRBD2. This CDR3 spans 16 amino acids. CDR1 is SGHVS and CDR2 is FQNEAQ in the germline V gene. Trimming removed 1 base from V and 12 bases from J; junction bases left unmatched: 8. The CDR3 here is CASSLDAGLAGERQFF. For the CDR3, the DNA is TGTGCCAGCAGCTTAGACGCGGGACTAGCGGGAGAGAGGCAGTTCTTC.

The chain has TRBV7-9 and TRBJ2-3; tentatively, D is TRBD2 (5 bases). Germline lookup yields CDR1 SEHNR and CDR2 FQNEAQ (reference sequence). Trimming cost V 0 bases and J 4 bases, with 17 bases left between them. This CDR3 is 17 amino acids long. CDR3 protein: CASSLARVRQLADTQYF. CDR3 in DNA: TGTGCCAGCAGCTTAGCGAGGGTAAGGCAGTTGGCAGATACGCAGTATTTT.

The chain uses TRBV7-9 and TRBJ1-5, with 7 bases that match TRBD1. This CDR3 is built from 15 residues. CDR1 is SEHNR and CDR2 is FQNEAQ in the germline V gene (reference sequence). J was trimmed by 1 base and V by 5 bases; bases with no gene match: 5. The DNA of the CDR3 is TGTGCCAGCAGCACATCGACAGGGAGCAATCAGCCCCAGCATTTT. Translating it yields CASSTSTGSNQPQHF.

This clone appeared a single time. The chain uses TRBV15 and TRBJ2-7; D is uncertain. Germline V CDR1 and CDR2: LNHNV, YYDKDF (reference sequence). Trimming shortened V by 0 bases and J by 6 bases, and 15 bases separated the two germline ends. This CDR3 is built from 15 residues. CDR3 sequence (DNA): TGTGCCACCAGCAGAGAAATAGCCCCAGCCGGCGAGCAGTACTTC. This encodes CATSREIAPAGEQYF. Variable domain in full (rest from reference TRBV15 and TRBJ2-7): DAMVIQNPRYQVTQFGKPVTLSCSQTLNHNVMYWYQQKSSQAPKLLFHYYDKDFNNEADTPDNFQSRRPNTSFCFLDIRSPGLGDTAMYLCATSREIAPAGEQYFGPGTRLTVT.

Sample share makes this clone medium-sized (0.01 to 0.1%). The V call is TRBV29-1, the J call TRBJ1-1; D not certain. V was cut by 2 bases and J by 1 base, with 5 bases left in between. Per germline, CDR1 SQVTM and CDR2 ANQGSEA. This CDR3 region has 12 residues. CDR3 sequence: CSVEPGNTEAFF. The CDR3 nucleotides read TGCAGCGTTGAACCAGGGAACACTGAAGCTTTCTTT.

The chain combines TRBV2 with TRBJ1-2, with TRBD1 matching over 10 bases. The germline gives CDR1 SNHLY, CDR2 FYNNEI. The CDR3 covers 14 residues. V dropped 7 bases and J dropped 12; count of bases not matched to a gene: 14. The CDR3 here is CASTGVWDRGRNTF. The CDR3 DNA reads TGTGCCAGCACCGGAGTTTGGGACAGGGGTAGGAACACCTTC.

The V call is TRBV10-3, the J call TRBJ2-7; 8 bases are shared with TRBD1. V lost 6 bases and J lost 3; bases outside the gene matches: 19. CDR1 and CDR2 (germline): ENHRY, SYGVKD. The CDR3 loop spans 18 amino acids. The CDR3 protein is CAISKAVRRTGGNYEQYF. The CDR3 coding sequence is TGTGCCATCAGCAAAGCCGTACGACGTACAGGGGGGAACTACGAGCAGTACTTC.